Sequencing of this TCR beta chain was carried out in a study of beta chain features in type 1 diabetes. In germline, CDR1 is SGHRS, CDR2 YFSETQ. The CDR3 sequence is 16 residues long. Trimming took 0 bases from V and 5 from J, leaving 15 bases between them. As every portion of the isolated RNA was reverse transcribed, the sequencing read expressed TCRB transcripts. Reads from naive, central memory and regulatory T cell samples averaged about 3.3 million. Clones were read by immunoSEQ multiplex PCR, and TCRdb kept only the in-frame ones, dropping some. Among hundreds of thousands of clones, more than 13% were seen once, and the ten largest hold roughly 0.04%. Study results and caveats: PCR might preferentially amplify shorter templates, equally in patients and controls. The study found moderately but significantly shorter TCRB CDR3s in all four CD4+ subsets of Type 1 diabetes patients.

This clone has a handful of counts. Antigen specificity is unknown. Sequenced material: naive CD4+ T cells from blood. The sequence derives from a man younger than 35 with type 1 diabetes. The chain employs TRBV5-1 and TRBJ2-1, with no clear D. The CDR3 sequence is CASSLAAPNRDNEQFF. The CDR3 bases are TGCGCCAGCAGCTTGGCCGCACCCAATCGGGACAATGAGCAGTTCTTC.